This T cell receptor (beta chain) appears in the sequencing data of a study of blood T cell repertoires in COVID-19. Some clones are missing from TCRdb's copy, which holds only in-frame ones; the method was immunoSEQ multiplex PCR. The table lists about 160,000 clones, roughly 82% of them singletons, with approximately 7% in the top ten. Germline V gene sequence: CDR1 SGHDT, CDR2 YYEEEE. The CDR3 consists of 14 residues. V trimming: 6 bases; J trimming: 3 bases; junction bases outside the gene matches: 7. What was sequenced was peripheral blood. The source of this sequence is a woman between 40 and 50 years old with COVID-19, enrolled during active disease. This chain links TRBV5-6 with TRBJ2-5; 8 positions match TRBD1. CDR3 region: CASIFGQGEETQYF. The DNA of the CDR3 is TGTGCCAGCATTTTTGGACAGGGTGAAGAGACCCAGTACTTC.